This T cell receptor (beta chain) was identified in a study of blood T cell repertoires in COVID-19. Profiling relied on immunoSEQ multiplex PCR, and the TCRdb table lists in-frame clones only, not all of them. The sample yields over 150,000 clones, about four fifths seen once. V lost 7 bases and J lost 2; bases outside the gene matches: 9. The CDR3 has 16 amino acids. Germline V CDR1 and CDR2: MNHNY, SVGAGI (reference sequence). V usage is TRBV6-6 and J usage is TRBJ2-2; 8 nucleotides match TRBD2. This TCR derives from an older woman with acute or convalescent COVID-19. Sample: peripheral blood. The CDR3 loop is CASTLSRGVNTGELFF. The CDR3 DNA reads TGTGCCAGCACCTTATCGCGGGGGGTAAACACCGGGGAGCTGTTTTTT.